The 6 T cell receptor beta chains presented below share a single source sample, sequenced in a study of T-cell memory formation after mild COVID-19. MiXCR, applied by TCRdb to the 5' RACE reads, yields one record per CDR3 protein. The table lists some 120,000 distinct CDR3 sequences, 17% of them singletons. Sequenced sample: PBMCs or a T cell subset sorted from them (not recorded which). Receptors were obtained from a man in his late teens or twenties who had mild COVID-19 (a few samples of this study predate the infection). Cell type and time point are not known.

The gene calls are TRBV5-1 and TRBJ2-3; tentatively, D is TRBD2 (6 bases). Germline V gene sequence: CDR1 SGHRS, CDR2 YFSETQ. The CDR3 covers 14 residues. Trimming took 3 bases from V and 0 from J, leaving 8 bases between them. The CDR3 is CASSSGVSTDTQYF. CDR3 in DNA: TGCGCCAGCAGCTCGGGGGTTAGCACAGATACGCAGTATTTT.

The chain couples TRBV7-9 to TRBJ1-1; D ambiguous. This CDR3 comprises 16 residues. V lost 1 base and J 0 bases, leaving 12 bases between the germline ends. Germline V gene data show CDR1 as SEHNR and CDR2 as FQNEAQ (reference sequence). CDR3 in amino acids: CASSLGDPVMNTEAFF. In nucleotides, the CDR3 is TGTGCCAGCAGCTTAGGTGATCCAGTTATGAACACTGAAGCTTTCTTT.

This clonotype was found many times. V and J are TRBV12-3 or TRBV12-4 and TRBJ2-3, with TRBD2 matching over 8 bases. The CDR3 contains 15 residues. The ends lost 5 bases at V and 7 bases at J; junction bases unmatched: 11. CDR3 nucleotides: TGTGCCAGCAGTGCCTCGGGGGGGCCAACGAATACGCAGTATTTT. Translation: CASSASGGPTNTQYF.

This clonotype came up a few times. The genes are TRBV14 and TRBJ1-6; 7 nucleotides agree with TRBD1. Germline V gives CDR1 SGHDN, CDR2 FVKESK. The CDR3 spans 14 residues. V lost 6 bases to trimming and J lost 3 bases; unmatched junction nucleotides: 2. DNA for the CDR3: TGTGCCAGCAGTAGGGACAGCTATAATTCACCCCTCCACTTT. Its protein is CASSRDSYNSPLHF.

The J gene is TRBJ2-1, the V gene TRBV7-9; D may be TRBD1 or TRBD2 (5 bases each). The length of the CDR3 is 14 residues. In germline, CDR1 is SEHNR, CDR2 FQNEAQ (reference sequence). Trimming cost V 4 bases and J 9 bases, with 16 bases left between them. The CDR3 reads CASSSGSRAREQFF. CDR3 DNA sequence: TGTGCCAGCAGCTCGGGGAGCAGGGCCCGTGAGCAGTTCTTC.

This clonotype was recorded many times. This chain connects TRBV5-1 to TRBJ2-3; 9 nucleotides agree with TRBD2. Trimming took 3 bases from V and 1 from J; bases not matched to a gene: 3. Germline loops: CDR1 SGHRS, CDR2 YFSETQ. The CDR3 is 15 amino acids. CDR3 region: CASSSLAGGTDTQYF. The CDR3 nucleotides are TGCGCCAGCAGCTCCTTAGCGGGGGGCACAGATACGCAGTATTTT.